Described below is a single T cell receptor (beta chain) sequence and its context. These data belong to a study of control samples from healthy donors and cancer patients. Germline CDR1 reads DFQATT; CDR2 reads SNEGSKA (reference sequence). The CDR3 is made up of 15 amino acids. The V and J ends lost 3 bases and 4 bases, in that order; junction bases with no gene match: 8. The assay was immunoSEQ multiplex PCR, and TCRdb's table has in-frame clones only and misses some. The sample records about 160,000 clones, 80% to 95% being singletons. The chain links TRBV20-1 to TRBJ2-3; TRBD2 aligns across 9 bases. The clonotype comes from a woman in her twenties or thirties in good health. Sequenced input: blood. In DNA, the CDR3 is TGCAGTGCTAGTATCTATAGCGGGAGCGCAGATACGCAGTATTTT. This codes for CSASIYSGSADTQYF.